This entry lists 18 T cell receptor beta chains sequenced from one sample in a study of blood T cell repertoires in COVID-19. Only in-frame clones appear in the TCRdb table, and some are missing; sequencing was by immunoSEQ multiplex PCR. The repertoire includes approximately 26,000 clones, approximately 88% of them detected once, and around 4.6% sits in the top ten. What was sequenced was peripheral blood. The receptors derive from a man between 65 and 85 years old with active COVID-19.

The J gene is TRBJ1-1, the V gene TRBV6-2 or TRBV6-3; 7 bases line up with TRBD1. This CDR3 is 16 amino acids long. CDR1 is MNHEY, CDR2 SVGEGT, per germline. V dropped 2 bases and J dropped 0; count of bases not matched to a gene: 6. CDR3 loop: CASSYVPGGLNTEAFF. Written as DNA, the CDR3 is TGTGCCAGCAGTTACGTCCCAGGGGGGTTGAACACTGAAGCTTTCTTT.

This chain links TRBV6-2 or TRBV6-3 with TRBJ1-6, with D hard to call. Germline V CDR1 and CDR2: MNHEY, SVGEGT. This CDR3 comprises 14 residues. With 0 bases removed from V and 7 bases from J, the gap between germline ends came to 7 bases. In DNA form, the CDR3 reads TGTGCCAGCAGTTACTCGGGCCTCAATTCACCCCTCCACTTT. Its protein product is CASSYSGLNSPLHF.

The DNA for the CDR3 is TGTGCCAGCAGCGTCAAAGCGGGGGACAGCCGAGAGCAGTACTTC. It codes for CASSVKAGDSREQYF. The chain has TRBV6-4 and TRBJ2-7, with D perhaps matching TRBD2 (8 bases). CDR1 and CDR2 from the germline V gene are MRHNA and SNTAGT. The V gene lost 6 bases and the J gene lost 7 bases, with 22 bases spanning the gap. The CDR3 runs to 15 residues.

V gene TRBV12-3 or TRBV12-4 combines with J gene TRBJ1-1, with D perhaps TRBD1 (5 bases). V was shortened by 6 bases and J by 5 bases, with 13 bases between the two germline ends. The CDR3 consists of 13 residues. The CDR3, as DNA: TGTGCCAGCAGCCTCCAGGGTCGGACTGAAGCTTTCTTT. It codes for CASSLQGRTEAFF.

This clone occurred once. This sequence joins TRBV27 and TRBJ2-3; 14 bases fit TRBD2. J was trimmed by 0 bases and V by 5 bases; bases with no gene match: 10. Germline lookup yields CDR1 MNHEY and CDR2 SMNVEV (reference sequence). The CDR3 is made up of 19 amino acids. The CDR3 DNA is TGTGCCAGCAGTCCCACGTGGACTAGCGGGGGGTCTAGCACAGATACGCAGTATTTT. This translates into CASSPTWTSGGSSTDTQYF.

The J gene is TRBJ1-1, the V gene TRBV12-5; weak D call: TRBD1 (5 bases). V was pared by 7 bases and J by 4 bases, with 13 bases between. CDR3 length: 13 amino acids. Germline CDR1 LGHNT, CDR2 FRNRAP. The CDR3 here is CASARRQGTEAFF. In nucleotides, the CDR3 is TGTGCTAGTGCCCGCAGGCAGGGCACTGAAGCTTTCTTT.

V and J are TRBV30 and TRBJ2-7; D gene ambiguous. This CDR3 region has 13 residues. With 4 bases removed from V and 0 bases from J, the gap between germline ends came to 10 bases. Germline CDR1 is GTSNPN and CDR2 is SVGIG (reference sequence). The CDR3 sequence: CAWMRSLSYEQYF. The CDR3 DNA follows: TGTGCCTGGATGAGGTCTCTCTCCTACGAGCAGTACTTC.

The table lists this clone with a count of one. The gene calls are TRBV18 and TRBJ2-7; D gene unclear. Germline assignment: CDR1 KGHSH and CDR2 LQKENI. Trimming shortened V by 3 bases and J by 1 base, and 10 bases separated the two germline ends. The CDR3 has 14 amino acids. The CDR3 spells CASSPSRGSYEQYF. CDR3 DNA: TGTGCCAGCTCACCTTCACGAGGATCCTACGAGCAGTACTTC.

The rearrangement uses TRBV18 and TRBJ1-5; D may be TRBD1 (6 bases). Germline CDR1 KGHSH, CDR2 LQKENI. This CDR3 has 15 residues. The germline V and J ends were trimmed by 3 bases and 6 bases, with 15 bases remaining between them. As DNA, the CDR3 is TGTGCCAGCTCACCGTCAAGGGGGTCCGGTCAGCCCCAGCATTTT. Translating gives CASSPSRGSGQPQHF.

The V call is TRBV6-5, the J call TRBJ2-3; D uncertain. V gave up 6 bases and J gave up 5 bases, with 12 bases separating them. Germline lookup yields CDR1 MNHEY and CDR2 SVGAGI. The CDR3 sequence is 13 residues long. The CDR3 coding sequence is TGTGCCAGCAGCCCCCTAGACGAAGATACGCAGTATTTT. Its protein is CASSPLDEDTQYF.

The CDR3 loop is CASSDPTGTEAFF. CDR3 DNA sequence: TGTGCCAGCAGTGACCCCACGGGCACTGAAGCTTTCTTT. The chain joins TRBV6-4 to TRBJ1-1; the D is unclear. The CDR3 loop spans 13 amino acids. V was trimmed by 2 bases and J by 4 bases, leaving 8 bases between them. The germline gives CDR1 MRHNA, CDR2 SNTAGT.

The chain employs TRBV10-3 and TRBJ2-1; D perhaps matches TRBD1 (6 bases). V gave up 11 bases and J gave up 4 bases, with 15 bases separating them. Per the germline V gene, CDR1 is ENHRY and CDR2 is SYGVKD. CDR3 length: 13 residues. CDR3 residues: CAVRDNNYNEQFF. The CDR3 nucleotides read TGTGCCGTCCGGGACAATAATTACAATGAGCAGTTCTTC.

The CDR3 DNA is TGTGCCAGCAGCTTGTTAATGCAGGGCACTGAAGCTTTCTTT. Its translation is CASSLLMQGTEAFF. The chain carries TRBV5-4 and TRBJ1-1, with D perhaps TRBD1 (5 bases). V lost 1 base and J lost 4, with 11 bases in between. Germline V gene data show CDR1 as SGHNT and CDR2 as YYREEE (reference sequence). The CDR3 spans 14 residues.

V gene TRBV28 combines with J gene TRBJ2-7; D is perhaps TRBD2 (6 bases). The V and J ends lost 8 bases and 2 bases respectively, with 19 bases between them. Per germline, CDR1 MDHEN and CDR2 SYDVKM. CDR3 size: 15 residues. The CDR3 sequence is CASLSLSGPAYEQYF. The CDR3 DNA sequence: TGTGCCAGCCTGAGTCTGAGCGGGCCGGCCTACGAGCAGTACTTC.

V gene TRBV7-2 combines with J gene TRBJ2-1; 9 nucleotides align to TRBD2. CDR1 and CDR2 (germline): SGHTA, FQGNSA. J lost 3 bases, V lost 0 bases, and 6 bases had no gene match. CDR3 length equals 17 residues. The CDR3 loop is CASSLAASGVHYNEQFF. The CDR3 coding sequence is TGTGCCAGCAGCTTAGCAGCTAGCGGGGTGCACTACAATGAGCAGTTCTTC. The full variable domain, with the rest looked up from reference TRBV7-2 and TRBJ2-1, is GAGVSQSPSNKVTEKGKDVELRCDPISGHTALYWYRQSLGQGLEFLIYFQGNSAPDKSGLPSDRFSAERTGGSVSTLTIQRTQQEDSAVYLCASSLAASGVHYNEQFFGPGTRLTVL.

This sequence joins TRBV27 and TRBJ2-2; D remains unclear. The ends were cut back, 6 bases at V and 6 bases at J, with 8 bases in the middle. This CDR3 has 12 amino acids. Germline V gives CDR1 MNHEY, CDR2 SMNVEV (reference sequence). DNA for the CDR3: TGTGCCAGCAGGCACTCGGCCGGGGAGCTGTTTTTT. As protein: CASRHSAGELFF.

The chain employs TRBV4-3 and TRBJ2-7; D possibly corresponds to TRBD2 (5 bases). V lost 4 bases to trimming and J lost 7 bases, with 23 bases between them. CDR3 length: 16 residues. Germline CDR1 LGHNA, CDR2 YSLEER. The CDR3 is CASSPTQAAPGREQYF. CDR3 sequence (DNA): TGCGCCAGCAGCCCCACTCAAGCGGCTCCCGGGCGGGAGCAGTACTTC.

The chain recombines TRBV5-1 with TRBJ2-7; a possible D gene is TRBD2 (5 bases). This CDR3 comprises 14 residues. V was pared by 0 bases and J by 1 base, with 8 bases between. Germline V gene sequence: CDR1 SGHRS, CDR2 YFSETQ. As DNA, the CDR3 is TGCGCCAGCAGCTTGGTGGGGAGTTCCTACGAGCAGTACTTC. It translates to CASSLVGSSYEQYF.